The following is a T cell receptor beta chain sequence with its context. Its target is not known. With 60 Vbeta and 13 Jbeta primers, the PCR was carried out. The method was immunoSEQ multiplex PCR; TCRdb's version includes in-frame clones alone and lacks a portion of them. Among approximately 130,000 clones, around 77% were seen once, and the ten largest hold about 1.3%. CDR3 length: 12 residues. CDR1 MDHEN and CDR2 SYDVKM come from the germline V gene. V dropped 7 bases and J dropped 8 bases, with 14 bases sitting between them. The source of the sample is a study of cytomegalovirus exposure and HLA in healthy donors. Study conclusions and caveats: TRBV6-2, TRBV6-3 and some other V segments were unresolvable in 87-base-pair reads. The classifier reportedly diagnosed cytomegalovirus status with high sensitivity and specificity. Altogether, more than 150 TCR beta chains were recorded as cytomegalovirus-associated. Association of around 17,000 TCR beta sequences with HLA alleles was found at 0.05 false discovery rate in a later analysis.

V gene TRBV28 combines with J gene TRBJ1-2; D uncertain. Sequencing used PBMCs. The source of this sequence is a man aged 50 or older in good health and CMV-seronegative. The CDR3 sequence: CASTTGLGGYTF. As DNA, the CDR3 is TGTGCCAGCACCACGGGGTTGGGGGGCTACACCTTC.